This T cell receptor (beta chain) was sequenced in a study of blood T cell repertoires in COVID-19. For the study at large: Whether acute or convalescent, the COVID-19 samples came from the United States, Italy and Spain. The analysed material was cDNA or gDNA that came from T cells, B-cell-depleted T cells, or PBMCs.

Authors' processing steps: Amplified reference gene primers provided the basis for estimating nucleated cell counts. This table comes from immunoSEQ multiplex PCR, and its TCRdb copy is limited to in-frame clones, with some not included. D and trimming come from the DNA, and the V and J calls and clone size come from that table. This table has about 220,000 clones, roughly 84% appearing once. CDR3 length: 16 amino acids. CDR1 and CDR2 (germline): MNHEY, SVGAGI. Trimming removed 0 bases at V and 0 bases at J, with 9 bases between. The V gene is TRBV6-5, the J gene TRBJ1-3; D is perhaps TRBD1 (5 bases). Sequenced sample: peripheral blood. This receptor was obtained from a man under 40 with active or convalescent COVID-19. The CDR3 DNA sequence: TGTGCCAGCAGTTACTCAGGGGTCAGCTCTGGAAACACCATATATTTT. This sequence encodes CASSYSGVSSGNTIYF.